Below are 10 T cell receptor beta chains sequenced from a single sample in a study of regulatory T cells in long-lasting Graves disease. Stated time point: newly diagnosed GD, antithyroid drugs for less than 3 months. The TCR library was made from RNA extracted from PBMCs. In building TCR beta libraries, iRepertoire HTBI primers were used together with Arm-PCR of CDR3 regions. One entry per CDR3 protein results from TCRdb running MiXCR on the multiplex PCR reads. This repertoire shows under 700,000 distinct CDR3 sequences, 15% to 20% found once; its top ten account for around a quarter. This sample also belongs to another study, concerning T cells in Graves' hyperthyroidism and ophthalmopathy.

Source: peripheral blood mononuclear cells (PBMCs), taken at new diagnosis, from a patient treated with antithyroid drugs. The receptors were sampled from a woman aged 35 to 59 with Graves disease.

This clonotype appeared a few times. The V and J genes are TRBV5-1 and TRBJ2-3; 14 bases are shared with TRBD2. Germline assignment: CDR1 SGHRS and CDR2 YFSETQ. This CDR3 has 15 residues. V lost 4 bases and J lost 8; bases outside the gene matches: 6. CDR3 residues: CASSQTSGGAGTQYF. CDR3 coding DNA: TGCGCCAGCAGCCAGACTAGCGGGGGGGCCGGTACGCAGTATTTT.

This clonotype has a count of ten or more. The CDR3 here is CASREGPLNEQFF. The CDR3 DNA reads TGTGCCAGCAGAGAGGGGCCTTTAAATGAGCAGTTCTTC. The gene calls are TRBV12-3 or TRBV12-4 and TRBJ2-1; TRBD1 or TRBD2 may be the D gene (5 bases each). Between the trimmed V and J ends, which lost 6 bases and 7 bases, there was a span of 13 bases. The CDR3 consists of 13 residues.

In this sample, this clonotype turned up many times. The chain carries TRBV7-2 and TRBJ2-1, with 10 bases that match TRBD1. J gave up 7 bases and V 5 bases, and 11 bases lay outside the gene matches. Germline values: CDR1 SGHTA, CDR2 FQGNSA. The CDR3 is 16 residues long. The CDR3 reads CASSPYRGQGGNEQFF. CDR3 in DNA: TGTGCCAGCAGCCCCTACCGAGGACAGGGGGGGAATGAGCAGTTCTTC.

This clonotype was counted many times. The rearrangement joins TRBV6-5 to TRBJ2-7; 12 positions agree with TRBD2. This CDR3 has 18 amino acids. Germline assignment: CDR1 MNHEY and CDR2 SVGAGI. V trimming: 0 bases; J trimming: 2 bases; junction bases outside the gene matches: 8. CDR3 region: CASSYSTSGGSSPYEQYF. CDR3 coding DNA: TGTGCCAGCAGTTACTCGACTAGCGGGGGCTCCTCGCCCTACGAGCAGTACTTC.

This clonotype has at least ten counts. The gene calls are TRBV3-1 and TRBJ2-2; 7 positions match TRBD2. J was trimmed by 2 bases and V by 0 bases; bases with no gene match: 6. Germline V CDR1 and CDR2: LGHDT, YNNKEL (reference sequence). This CDR3 is 17 amino acids long. The CDR3 loop is CASSQDHGGGNTGELFF. Here the CDR3 DNA reads TGTGCCAGCAGCCAAGATCACGGCGGGGGAAACACCGGGGAGCTGTTTTTT.

Note on this clonotype: This may come from a read error, since a much larger clone is one base off. The chain joins TRBV20-1 to TRBJ2-1; D gene uncertain. There are 12 residues in the CDR3. In germline, CDR1 is DFQATT, CDR2 SNEGSKA (reference sequence). Trimming shortened V by 3 bases and J by 7 bases, and 10 bases separated the two germline ends. The CDR3 DNA follows: TGCAGTGCTAGTCCCCTGGGGAATGAGCAGTTCTTC. As protein: CSASPLGNEQFF.

The J gene is TRBJ2-7, the V gene TRBV6-1; tentatively, D is TRBD2 (5 bases). Germline CDR1 MNHNS, CDR2 SASEGT. V lost 2 bases and J 0 bases, leaving 11 bases between the germline ends. This CDR3 spans 15 amino acids. CDR3 DNA sequence: TGTGCCAGCAGTGAACGAGGACTGGTCTCCTACGAGCAGTACTTC. This codes for CASSERGLVSYEQYF.

This clonotype was recorded at least ten times. The chain has TRBV3-1 and TRBJ2-4, with 7 bases fitting TRBD1. From germline, CDR1 is LGHDT and CDR2 YNNKEL (reference sequence). This CDR3 contains 12 residues. With 2 bases clipped from V and 9 bases from J, the junction kept 1 base outside the gene matches. The CDR3 DNA reads TGTGCCAGCAGCCAAACAGGGGCCATTCAGTACTTC. Translated: CASSQTGAIQYF.

This clonotype was counted at least ten times. V is TRBV5-1 and J is TRBJ1-1, with D perhaps TRBD1 (5 bases). The CDR3 extends over 16 amino acids. Germline CDR1 SGHRS, CDR2 YFSETQ. With 4 bases removed from V and 4 bases from J, the gap between germline ends came to 20 bases. The CDR3 DNA reads TGCGCCAGCAGCATTTCGACAGCGGGTAGTGGCACTGAAGCTTTCTTT. Translated: CASSISTAGSGTEAFF.

This clonotype has only a few counts. V is TRBV2 and J is TRBJ2-7; 7 bases fit TRBD1. The CDR3 is 15 amino acids. Germline CDR1 SNHLY, CDR2 FYNNEI. V gave up 1 base and J gave up 2 bases; unmatched junction bases: 5. CDR3 in amino acids: CASSEGQGSPYEQYF. As DNA, the CDR3 is TGTGCCAGCAGTGAAGGACAGGGTAGCCCCTACGAGCAGTACTTC.